The 24 T cell receptor beta chains listed next were all sequenced from one sample in a study of T cells in Graves' hyperthyroidism and ophthalmopathy. Amplified TCR beta CDR3 regions derived from RNA transcripts. Initially, a first-round RT-PCR of the TCR CDR3 employed the HTBI primer set. TCRdb itself ran the multiplex PCR reads through MiXCR, one entry per CDR3 protein. The data show approximately 620,000 distinct CDR3 sequences, about a sixth seen once. The sequenced material came from blood. The receptors originated from a woman aged 40-49 years with Graves' ophthalmopathy.

The sample holds a few counts of this clonotype. For the CDR3, the DNA is TGTGCCAGCAGCTTCTCTCGTCGGAAGACTAGTTACGAGCAGTACTTC. Encoded protein: CASSFSRRKTSYEQYF. The chain recombines TRBV13 with TRBJ2-7; D is possibly TRBD2 (6 bases). V was shortened by 3 bases and J by 4 bases, with 19 bases between the two germline ends. Germline CDR1 and CDR2: PRHDT and FYEKMQ (reference sequence). The CDR3 length is 16 residues.

A few counts support this clonotype. This sequence joins TRBV6-2 or TRBV6-3 and TRBJ2-1; D uncertain. CDR1 and CDR2 (germline): MNHEY, SVGEGT. The CDR3 loop spans 15 amino acids. The germline V and J ends were trimmed by 6 bases and 4 bases, with 16 bases remaining between them. CDR3 sequence reads: CASRPTAPRYNEQFF. CDR3 bases: TGTGCCAGCAGACCAACAGCCCCGAGGTACAATGAGCAGTTCTTC.

A note on this clonotype: The junction departs from the called germline gene at one end, perhaps through a read error. The chain uses TRBV2 and TRBJ2-3, with 9 positions matching TRBD2. Germline V lookup: CDR1 SNHLY, CDR2 FYNNEI. There are 16 residues in the CDR3. The CDR3 DNA reads TGTGCCACCAGTGATCCCGGGACTAGCCACACAGATACGCAGTATTTT. Translation gives CATSDPGTSHTDTQYF.

This sequence joins TRBV20-1 and TRBJ1-2; tentative D call: TRBD1 (5 bases). This CDR3 is 11 amino acids long. The germline V gene has CDR1 DFQATT and CDR2 SNEGSKA (reference sequence). CDR3 in DNA: TGCAGAGCAGACAGCCCCGGTGGCTACACCTTC. The encoded protein is CRADSPGGYTF.

This clonotype was observed a handful of times. This sequence joins TRBV28 and TRBJ1-2; 9 nucleotides match TRBD1. Trimming took 3 bases from V and 8 from J; bases not matched to a gene: 16. The CDR3 is 17 amino acids. Germline CDR1 is MDHEN and CDR2 is SYDVKM. The CDR3 DNA sequence: TGTGCCAGCAGTTTCCACGCTGGACAGGGGCCCTTGCGGGGCTACACCTTC. The encoded protein is CASSFHAGQGPLRGYTF.

This clonotype was seen at least ten times. The chain recombines TRBV5-1 with TRBJ2-1; D uncertain. Germline values: CDR1 SGHRS, CDR2 YFSETQ. V lost 3 bases and J lost 8, with 18 bases in between. CDR3 size: 15 residues. The CDR3 spells CASSSRTLQRDEQFF. CDR3 bases: TGCGCCAGCAGCTCCCGGACCCTTCAGAGAGATGAGCAGTTCTTC.

This CDR3 is CAKRATSRPYNEQFF. The DNA for the CDR3 is TGTGCCAAGCGGGCGACTAGCCGTCCATACAATGAGCAGTTCTTC. This chain joins TRBV6-4 and TRBJ2-1; 7 positions agree with TRBD2. Germline values: CDR1 MRHNA, CDR2 SNTAGT. The CDR3 is made up of 15 amino acids. Losses at the gene ends were 10 bases for V and 4 bases for J; bases not matched to a gene: 13.

The V call is TRBV25-1, the J call TRBJ2-3; D gene unclear. Germline V gene data show CDR1 as MGHDK and CDR2 as SYGVNS. This CDR3 contains 13 residues. Trimming cost V 4 bases and J 2 bases, with 7 bases left between them. The CDR3 bases are TGTGCCAGCAGTGTGACTGACACAGATACGCAGTATTTT. Its protein product is CASSVTDTDTQYF.

The V gene is TRBV10-2, the J gene TRBJ2-2; TRBD2 matches 8 bases. This CDR3 has 15 amino acids. J was trimmed by 5 bases and V by 4 bases; bases with no gene match: 6. Germline V gives CDR1 WSHSY, CDR2 SAAADI. CDR3 coding DNA: TGCGCCAGCAGTGGGGCGGGAGGCGGGACCGGGGAGCTGTTTTTT. This codes for CASSGAGGGTGELFF.

This clonotype was seen at least ten times. This chain links TRBV2 with TRBJ2-7; 9 nucleotides agree with TRBD2. There are 15 residues in the CDR3. With 4 bases clipped from V and 0 bases from J, the junction kept 4 bases outside the gene matches. Per the germline V gene, CDR1 is SNHLY and CDR2 is FYNNEI. Here the CDR3 reads CASSGSGGNSYEQYF. DNA for the CDR3: TGTGCCAGCAGTGGAAGCGGGGGGAACTCCTACGAGCAGTACTTC. The whole variable domain, remainder taken from reference TRBV2 and TRBJ2-7, is EPEVTQTPSHQVTQMGQEVILRCVPISNHLYFYWYRQILGQKVEFLVSFYNNEISEKSEIFDDQFSVERPDGSNFTLKIRSTKLEDSAMYFCASSGSGGNSYEQYFGPGTRLTVT.

This clonotype was observed many times. Here the CDR3 reads CASSDGRRTDTQYF. In DNA, the CDR3 is TGTGCCAGCAGTGACGGCAGACGCACAGATACGCAGTATTTT. V and J are TRBV2 and TRBJ2-3; D not certain. Trimming left V 3 bases short and J 1 base short, with 8 bases between. Germline CDR1 SNHLY, CDR2 FYNNEI. The CDR3 loop spans 14 amino acids. Full variable domain (missing parts from reference TRBV2 and TRBJ2-3): EPEVTQTPSHQVTQMGQEVILRCVPISNHLYFYWYRQILGQKVEFLVSFYNNEISEKSEIFDDQFSVERPDGSNFTLKIRSTKLEDSAMYFCASSDGRRTDTQYFGPGTRLTVL.

In its sample, this clonotype was seen a few times. This rearrangement joins TRBV4-1 to TRBJ1-2; 12 nucleotides align to TRBD1. With V trimmed by 4 bases and J by 6 bases, 6 bases remained unmatched. CDR1 MGHRA and CDR2 YSYEKL come from the germline V gene. This CDR3 is built from 15 residues. Here the CDR3 reads CASSLNRDRGHGYTF. CDR3 nucleotides: TGCGCCAGCAGCCTAAACCGGGACAGGGGGCATGGCTACACCTTC.

The chain combines TRBV27 with TRBJ1-4, with 9 bases identical to TRBD1. V shed 1 base, J shed 4 bases, and the junction held 1 base outside the gene matches. The CDR3 is 15 residues long. CDR1 is MNHEY and CDR2 is SMNVEV in the germline V gene (reference sequence). The CDR3 nucleotides read TGTGCCAGCAGTTTATTGGGACAGGGTAATGAAAAACTGTTTTTT. This sequence encodes CASSLLGQGNEKLFF.

V and J are TRBV4-2 and TRBJ1-1; tentative D call: TRBD1 (5 bases). Germline V gene data show CDR1 as LGHNA and CDR2 as YNFKEQ. This CDR3 comprises 16 residues. Trimming took 0 bases from V and 1 from J, leaving 12 bases between them. CDR3 in amino acids: CASSQESPGSNTEAFF. As DNA, the CDR3 is TGTGCCAGCAGCCAAGAGAGCCCAGGGTCGAACACTGAAGCTTTCTTT.

Many counts were recorded for this clonotype. The gene calls are TRBV11-2 and TRBJ1-3; TRBD1 is a possible D gene (6 bases). From germline, CDR1 is SGHAT and CDR2 FQNNGV. There are 16 residues in the CDR3. V was pared by 7 bases and J by 0 bases, with 16 bases between. CDR3 sequence: CASTLNPQGSGNTIYF. CDR3 in DNA: TGTGCCAGCACCCTCAACCCACAGGGCTCTGGAAACACCATATATTTT.

This clonotype was picked up a small number of times. The CDR3 region is CASSQGRDFNTGELFF. The CDR3 DNA is TGTGCCAGCAGCCAAGGACGAGACTTTAACACCGGGGAGCTGTTTTTT. The chain links TRBV3-1 to TRBJ2-2; D call uncertain. The CDR3 sequence is 16 residues long. CDR1 is LGHDT, CDR2 YNNKEL, per germline (reference sequence). Between the trimmed V and J ends, which lost 1 base and 2 bases, there was a span of 11 bases.

With regard to this clonotype: A much bigger clone sits one base away, suggesting this may be a read error. The V and J genes are TRBV6-1 and TRBJ2-5, with TRBD1 matching 9 bases. The germline CDR1 and CDR2 sequences are MNHNS and SASEGT. V shed 6 bases and J 7 bases; nucleotides not matched to a gene: 6. The length of the CDR3 is 13 residues. CDR3: CASRRDRERTQYF. The CDR3 nucleotides are TGTGCCAGCAGAAGGGACAGGGAACGGACCCAGTACTTC.

The sample holds many counts of this clonotype. V is TRBV30 and J is TRBJ2-7; TRBD2 aligns across 12 bases. Trimming at V came to 2 bases and at J to 4 bases, leaving 3 bases not matched to a gene. This CDR3 comprises 14 residues. Germline values: CDR1 GTSNPN, CDR2 SVGIG (reference sequence). This CDR3 reads CAWSRGLAGYEQYF. The DNA for the CDR3 is TGTGCCTGGAGTCGAGGACTAGCGGGATACGAGCAGTACTTC. The full variable domain, with the rest looked up from reference TRBV30 and TRBJ2-7, is SQTIHQWPATLVQPVGSPLSLECTVEGTSNPNLYWYRQAAGRGLQLLFYSVGIGQISSEVPQNLSASRPQDRQFILSSKKLLLSDSGFYLCAWSRGLAGYEQYFGPGTRLTVT.

The sample holds a few counts of this clonotype. This sequence joins TRBV7-9 and TRBJ1-1; D is uncertain. V was trimmed by 5 bases and J by 1 base, leaving 20 bases between them. There are 17 residues in the CDR3. The germline V gene encodes CDR1 SEHNR and CDR2 FQNEAQ (reference sequence). CDR3 nucleotide sequence: TGTGCCAGCAGCACCCAAAGACTTGGATATGAGAACACTGAAGCTTTCTTT. Residues: CASSTQRLGYENTEAFF.

The sample holds many counts of this clonotype. The chain recombines TRBV28 with TRBJ2-5; 10 bases align to TRBD2. CDR1 is MDHEN, CDR2 SYDVKM, per germline. Unmatched junction bases numbered 8, after V lost 3 bases and J lost 4 bases. This CDR3 is 16 amino acids long. The CDR3, as DNA: TGTGCCAGCAGTTTCCTAGCTCTAGCGGGAGCAGAGACCCAGTACTTC. It translates to CASSFLALAGAETQYF.

A single count supports this clonotype. V gene TRBV6-1 combines with J gene TRBJ1-6; perhaps TRBD1 as D (5 bases). CDR3 size: 15 residues. Germline lookup yields CDR1 MNHNS and CDR2 SASEGT. V was pared by 6 bases and J by 5 bases, with 14 bases between. This CDR3 reads CASSPTESHNSPLHF. The CDR3 DNA follows: TGTGCCAGCAGCCCGACAGAGTCTCATAATTCACCCCTCCACTTT.

The V gene is TRBV29-1, the J gene TRBJ2-7; TRBD1 or TRBD2 may be the D gene (5 bases each). CDR1 and CDR2 from the germline V gene are SQVTM and ANQGSEA. V shed 7 bases and J shed 7 bases, with 20 bases lying between them. This CDR3 contains 13 residues. The CDR3 region is CSGSTDRTGEQYF. CDR3 bases: TGCAGCGGCTCGACAGATCGTACGGGGGAGCAGTACTTC.

This clonotype was seen repeatedly, ten times or more. The chain uses TRBV7-9 and TRBJ1-1; no reliable D call. The CDR3 is 14 residues long. Per germline, CDR1 SEHNR and CDR2 FQNEAQ (reference sequence). V lost 1 base, J lost 5 bases, and 11 bases lay in between. The CDR3 DNA sequence: TGTGCCAGCAGCTTAGACCGCGCCGGGACTGAAGCTTTCTTT. Its translation: CASSLDRAGTEAFF.

The CDR3, as DNA: TGCAGTGCCCGGAGGGGTTCTCGGAATGAGCAGTTCTTC. Protein product: CSARRGSRNEQFF. The chain has TRBV20-1 and TRBJ2-1, with D possibly matching TRBD2 (6 bases). In germline, CDR1 is DFQATT, CDR2 SNEGSKA (reference sequence). The CDR3 extends over 13 amino acids. V shed 6 bases and J shed 7 bases, with 16 bases lying between them.